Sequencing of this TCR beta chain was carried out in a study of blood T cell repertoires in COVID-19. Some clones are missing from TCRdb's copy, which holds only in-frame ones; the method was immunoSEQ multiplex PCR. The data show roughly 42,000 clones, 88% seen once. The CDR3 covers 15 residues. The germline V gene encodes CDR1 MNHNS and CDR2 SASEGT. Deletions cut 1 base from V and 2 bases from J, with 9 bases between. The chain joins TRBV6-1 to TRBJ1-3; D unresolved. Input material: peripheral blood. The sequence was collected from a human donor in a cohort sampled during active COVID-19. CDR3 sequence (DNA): TGTGCCAGCAGTGAAGAGGAGGGTGCTGGAAACACCATATATTTT. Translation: CASSEEEGAGNTIYF.